This T cell receptor beta chain was recovered during a study of graft-versus-host responses after intestinal transplantation (dated by TCRdb to the early 2020s). Study-wide context: Multivisceral, liver-intestinal, or isolated intestinal transplants were received by the recipients. Every recipient was given anti-thymocyte globulin induction, followed by about three years of maintenance tacrolimus and steroids. Bulk TCR-beta CDR3 sequencing was used to track graft-versus-host and host-versus-graft alloreactive T cell clones in the graft, circulation and bone marrow after intestinal transplantation. To identify alloreactive clones, pre-transplant mixed lymphocyte reaction products were sequenced and compared with unstimulated pre-transplant donor and recipient T cells. The cohort enrolled 24 intestinal transplant recipients including one retransplant, and a few patients lacking pretransplant specimens were excluded. Donor T cell macrochimerism was defined as a peak of at least 4% donor T cells among recipient peripheral blood mononuclear cells. Rather than being sequenced by the commercial service, samples from three later patients were sequenced in-house on an Illumina MiSeq and processed with MiXCR.

The V end gives up 2 bases and the J end 6 bases, leaving 16 bases in the junction not matched to a gene. The germline V gene yields SGHVS for CDR1 and FNYEAQ for CDR2. The CDR3, cysteine through phenylalanine, is 18 amino acids long. Solely the CDR3 DNA is kept, with 54 bases framed from the first base. Overall study results and their limits: In the allografts of patients with donor T cell macrochimerism, GvH to HvG T cell clonal ratios were high. Early after transplant, peak levels of circulating GvH clones were found to be associated with declines in HvG clones. GvH clones were detected in recipient bone marrow, and some of these GvH clones were observed earlier in ileal mucosa or blood, consistent with an intestinal mucosal origin. Conclusions were limited by the relatively low number and heterogeneity of intestinal transplant patients.

After transplant, bone marrow was aspirated from the posterior iliac crest or from another site selected by the physician. Library generation was performed with the immunoSEQ multiplex PCR assay. For most patients, genomic DNA was subjected to high-throughput TCR-beta CDR3 sequencing by Adaptive Biotechnologies. As for how the authors treated the data: Adaptive's ImmunoSEQ software supplied the TCR sequencing data for 15 to 20 patients, while MiXCR and VDJtools were used to process three other patients. Because the origin of CDR3 nucleotide sequences shared between donor and recipient could not be assigned, those sequences were removed. To count as alloreactive, a clone needed at least 2-fold expansion over unstimulated cells and a minimum CFSE-low frequency of 0.002% (template counts) or 0.001% (read counts). Clones were considered mappable if detected in sequenced pre-transplant spleen, lymph node, or MLR CFSE-low populations of the donor or recipient. The cumulative frequency of alloreactive clones was calculated as a percentage of all sequences, weighted by copy number. TCRdb's version of the immuneACCESS table is confined to in-frame rearrangements and falls short of the full clone set. An unresolved V gene accounts for under half of the shortfall where checked; the remainder is of unknown origin. V and J calls and clone size are those listed in that table; D and trimming were worked out from the DNA. This sample gives about 19,000 clones in total; around 86% of them show up just once. The ten largest clones capture 51% of the sample.

As for this clone: It has no known antigen specificity. It has no much larger one-base neighbor in the sample; base qualities were not kept. The sample has other DNA sequences that encode this CDR3 too.

The clonotype was recovered from a human patient who received an intestinal transplant, so some T cells may come from the graft donor. The sequence is built from TRBV7-6 and TRBJ2-1; 7 bases in between match TRBD2. Sequenced here: bone marrow, sampled about 130 days after transplant. The CDR3 region reads CASSLSAHGGTESNEQFF. The DNA is as follows: TGTGCCAGCAGCTTATCTGCTCACGGGGGGACTGAGTCCAATGAGCAGTTCTTC.